These 27 T cell receptor beta chains came from one sample sequenced in a study of Ad26.COV2.S vaccination and SARS-CoV-2 variants. Treatment in this sample: roughly 19 received Ad26.COV2.S at low or high dose, single or two shots; about five received placebo; per-sample allocation not given. Sample collection was performed on day 63 after the first vaccine or placebo injection. Sequencing was performed with immunoSEQ multiplex PCR; in TCRdb, only in-frame clones are kept and a portion is missing. The top ten clones hold nearly 7.5% of a sample with approximately 350,000 clones, around 82% of them seen once. This material consisted of peripheral blood, taken in a trial of Ad26.COV2.S vaccine versus placebo. Receptors were obtained from a person aged 18-60 years who received the Ad26.COV2.S COVID-19 vaccine or a placebo.

V gene TRBV24-1 combines with J gene TRBJ2-5, with D tentatively TRBD1 or TRBD2 (5 bases each). Trimming removed 4 bases from V and 6 bases from J, with 11 bases in between. The CDR3 spans 13 residues. Germline V lookup: CDR1 KGHDR, CDR2 SFDVKD. The CDR3 nucleotides read TGTGCCACCAGTGAGGGGGTATACCAGACCCAGTACTTC. Translated: CATSEGVYQTQYF.

The gene calls are TRBV18 and TRBJ1-6; tentatively, D is TRBD1 (6 bases). Trimming left V 5 bases short and J 0 bases short, with 23 bases between. Germline loops: CDR1 KGHSH, CDR2 LQKENI. CDR3 size: 20 residues. As DNA, the CDR3 is TGTGCCAGCTCATCAACAGGGAGTCTAGCCTGGTCCTCCTATAATTCACCCCTCCACTTT. Protein product: CASSSTGSLAWSSYNSPLHF. Drawing the rest from reference TRBV18 and TRBJ1-6, the complete variable domain is NAGVMQNPRHLVRRRGQEARLRCSPMKGHSHVYWYRQLPEEGLKFMVYLQKENIIDESGMPKERFSAEFPKEGPSILRIQQVVRGDSAAYFCASSSTGSLAWSSYNSPLHFGNGTRLTVT.

The chain couples TRBV4-1 to TRBJ2-3; D is possibly TRBD1 (5 bases). The CDR3 runs to 15 residues. Trimming shortened V by 4 bases and J by 0 bases, and 11 bases separated the two germline ends. CDR1 is MGHRA, CDR2 YSYEKL, per germline. This chain's CDR3 is CASSPQDLSTDTQYF. CDR3 coding DNA: TGCGCCAGCAGCCCACAGGATCTGAGCACAGATACGCAGTATTTT.

The chain carries TRBV27 and TRBJ2-3; perhaps TRBD2 as D (6 bases). V was pared by 1 base and J by 4 bases, with 12 bases between. CDR1 MNHEY and CDR2 SMNVEV come from the germline V gene (reference sequence). CDR3 length: 15 amino acids. As DNA, the CDR3 is TGTGCCAGCAGTTTATACGGGAGAGGCGCAGATACGCAGTATTTT. Translated: CASSLYGRGADTQYF.

This chain connects TRBV24-1 to TRBJ2-7, with D maybe TRBD2 (6 bases). Germline CDR1 and CDR2: KGHDR and SFDVKD. The ends were cut back, 7 bases at V and 2 bases at J, with 17 bases in the middle. There are 15 residues in the CDR3. The CDR3 sequence: CATSLPGEGPYEQYF. CDR3 DNA sequence: TGTGCCACCAGCCTACCGGGAGAGGGCCCCTACGAGCAGTACTTC.

V usage is TRBV4-1 and J usage is TRBJ1-5; D remains unclear. The CDR3 consists of 12 residues. V was clipped by 0 bases and J by 4 bases, with 1 base between them. Germline CDR1 and CDR2: MGHRA and YSYEKL. This CDR3 is CASSQDNQPQHF. The CDR3 DNA sequence: TGCGCCAGCAGCCAAGATAATCAGCCCCAGCATTTT.

The chain joins TRBV12-3 or TRBV12-4 to TRBJ2-1; D is undetermined. The CDR3 spans 11 residues. V was pared by 11 bases and J by 8 bases, with 13 bases between. The CDR3 sequence: CASKVSHEQFF. In DNA form, the CDR3 reads TGTGCCTCAAAGGTTAGTCATGAGCAGTTCTTC.

The CDR3, as DNA: TGTGCCAGCAGCATAAACAGGGTCATTGTATATTACGAGCAGTACTTC. It is translated as CASSINRVIVYYEQYF. The chain links TRBV5-4 to TRBJ2-7; weak D call: TRBD1 (6 bases). CDR1 is SGHNT, CDR2 YYREEE, per germline (reference sequence). There are 16 residues in the CDR3. The V gene lost 4 bases and the J gene lost 4 bases, with 21 bases spanning the gap.

CDR3 sequence reads: CASSQVNDIREQFF. The CDR3 bases are TGCGCCAGCAGCCAAGTAAACGACATCCGAGAGCAGTTCTTC. The chain couples TRBV4-1 to TRBJ2-1; D gene unclear. The CDR3 is 14 residues long. The germline V gene encodes CDR1 MGHRA and CDR2 YSYEKL. The V end was cut by 1 base, the J end by 10 bases, with 14 bases between.

This clone showed up just once. The rearrangement links TRBV4-1 to TRBJ2-1, with 10 nucleotides matching TRBD2. This CDR3 is built from 16 residues. Looked up from germline, CDR1 is MGHRA and CDR2 is YSYEKL. J gave up 8 bases and V 4 bases, and 11 bases lay outside the gene matches. The CDR3 protein is CASSLLPAGGLDEQFF. The DNA of the CDR3 is TGCGCCAGCAGCCTCCTCCCAGCGGGGGGGTTGGATGAGCAGTTCTTC.

The rearrangement links TRBV24-1 to TRBJ1-2; D may be TRBD1 (5 bases). CDR1 is KGHDR, CDR2 SFDVKD, per germline. The CDR3 loop spans 15 amino acids. The germline V and J ends were trimmed by 4 bases and 11 bases, with 22 bases remaining between them. The CDR3 reads CATSEAELIGAWYTF. The CDR3, as DNA: TGTGCCACCAGTGAGGCGGAGCTGATAGGGGCGTGGTACACCTTC.

The chain couples TRBV18 to TRBJ2-7, with TRBD2 as a possible D gene (5 bases). Per the germline V gene, CDR1 is KGHSH and CDR2 is LQKENI. The V end lost 3 bases, the J end lost 4 bases, and 13 bases lay between the germline ends. CDR3 length equals 14 residues. CDR3 DNA sequence: TGTGCCAGCTCACCCAGAGGGCTGGCTTACGAGCAGTACTTC. Translation: CASSPRGLAYEQYF.

This clone was counted between two and nine times. V usage is TRBV20-1 and J usage is TRBJ1-3, with D unclear. The germline CDR1 and CDR2 sequences are DFQATT and SNEGSKA (reference sequence). This CDR3 is 14 amino acids long. V was pared by 3 bases and J by 2 bases, with 11 bases between. The chain's CDR3 is CSASSLGTGNTIYF. The DNA for the CDR3 is TGCAGTGCTAGTTCTTTAGGCACTGGAAACACCATATATTTT.

The sample holds one count of this clone. This chain links TRBV5-3 with TRBJ1-2; D ambiguous. TRBV5-3 is designated an ORF whose function remains uncertain. V was shortened by 4 bases and J by 3 bases, with 13 bases between the two germline ends. This CDR3 has 14 amino acids. The CDR3 nucleotides are TGTGCCAGAAGCGGGAGAGGGAGTGACTATGGCTACACCTTC. It codes for CARSGRGSDYGYTF.

This rearrangement joins TRBV19 to TRBJ1-5; D is ambiguous. CDR3 length: 13 amino acids. Trimming took off 6 bases at V and 3 bases at J, with 9 bases between the two ends. From germline, CDR1 is LNHDA and CDR2 SQIVND (reference sequence). The CDR3 here is CASSQHPNQPQHF. The CDR3, as DNA: TGTGCCAGTAGCCAACACCCCAATCAGCCCCAGCATTTT.

The chain combines TRBV6-5 with TRBJ2-2; the D gene is possibly TRBD1 (5 bases). The germline CDR1 and CDR2 sequences are MNHEY and SVGAGI. V was cut by 5 bases and J by 4 bases, with 11 bases left in between. CDR3 length equals 14 residues. The CDR3 loop is CASSRGLSTGELFF. As DNA, the CDR3 is TGTGCCAGCAGTAGGGGTTTGAGCACCGGGGAGCTGTTTTTT.

In its sample, this clone was seen a few times. The chain is built from TRBV7-6 and TRBJ1-1; D unclear. V was trimmed by 6 bases and J by 7 bases, leaving 21 bases between them. There are 15 residues in the CDR3. Germline V gives CDR1 SGHVS, CDR2 FNYEAQ. CDR3 protein: CASSPSPSPTVEAFF. The CDR3 DNA reads as TGTGCCAGCAGTCCTTCACCGTCTCCAACGGTTGAAGCTTTCTTT.

The J gene is TRBJ1-3, the V gene TRBV4-3; D unresolved. CDR3 size: 15 residues. Trimming left V 0 bases short and J 0 bases short, with 6 bases between. Germline V gene lookup returns CDR1 LGHNA and CDR2 YSLEER. The CDR3 DNA is TGCGCCAGCAGCCAAGACGTGCTCTCTGGAAACACCATATATTTT. Protein: CASSQDVLSGNTIYF.

The chain links TRBV2 to TRBJ2-3; 8 nucleotides agree with TRBD2. In germline, CDR1 is SNHLY, CDR2 FYNNEI. V lost 1 base and J lost 4; bases outside the gene matches: 10. There are 17 residues in the CDR3. This chain's CDR3 is CASSEGSGTRRADTQYF. The CDR3 DNA sequence: TGTGCCAGCAGTGAAGGCTCCGGGACTAGGCGTGCAGATACGCAGTATTTT.

This clone appeared a few times. The chain combines TRBV23-1 with TRBJ2-5, with D possibly TRBD2 on 5 matching bases. TRBV23-1 is recorded as an ORF, its role being uncertain. Trimming removed 4 bases at V and 3 bases at J, with 9 bases between. CDR3 length: 13 amino acids. The CDR3 is CASSRSVEETQYF. As DNA, the CDR3 is TGCGCCAGCAGTCGTAGCGTCGAAGAGACCCAGTACTTC.

J is TRBJ1-4 and V is TRBV5-4; no firm D call. Germline V gene sequence: CDR1 SGHNT, CDR2 YYREEE (reference sequence). The length of the CDR3 is 14 residues. V gave up 2 bases and J gave up 6 bases, with 11 bases separating them. CDR3 coding DNA: TGTGCCAGCAGCTTAATAGATTCGGATGAAAAACTGTTTTTT. Translating gives CASSLIDSDEKLFF.

This clone was seen once. This chain's CDR3 is CASSVGGTPGNTIYF. Here the CDR3 DNA reads TGTGCCAGCAGCGTAGGAGGGACACCGGGAAACACCATATATTTT. The chain is built from TRBV9 and TRBJ1-3; the D gene is possibly TRBD1 (6 bases). The CDR3 has 15 residues. Between the trimmed V and J ends, which lost 0 bases and 4 bases, there was a span of 11 bases. The germline V gene has CDR1 SGDLS and CDR2 YYNGEE.

This chain connects TRBV3-1 (or the pseudogene TRBV3-2) to TRBJ2-7, with D perhaps TRBD1 (5 bases). The CDR3 runs 14 residues. Trimming left V 6 bases short and J 4 bases short, with 16 bases between. Per germline, CDR1 LGHDT and CDR2 YNNKEL (reference sequence). The CDR3 loop is CASRGQAGGYEQYF. The CDR3 DNA sequence: TGTGCCAGCAGGGGGCAGGCCGGCGGATACGAGCAGTACTTC.

The V call is TRBV5-1, the J call TRBJ1-5, with 9 positions matching TRBD1. The length of the CDR3 is 15 residues. J was trimmed by 7 bases and V by 1 base; bases with no gene match: 6. Germline V gives CDR1 SGHRS, CDR2 YFSETQ. The CDR3 DNA sequence: TGCGCCAGCAGCTTGACAGGGGGCGGAATACAGCCCCAGCATTTT. It specifies CASSLTGGGIQPQHF.

The V call is TRBV7-9, the J call TRBJ1-2; D not resolved. Trimming shortened V by 8 bases and J by 3 bases, and 13 bases separated the two germline ends. There are 13 residues in the CDR3. Germline V lookup: CDR1 SEHNR, CDR2 FQNEAQ (reference sequence). CDR3 region: CASPEAGDYGYTF. The CDR3 DNA reads TGTGCCAGCCCCGAGGCCGGGGACTATGGCTACACCTTC.

This rearrangement joins TRBV6-6 to TRBJ1-5; D gene unclear. This CDR3 is 15 amino acids long. V gave up 7 bases and J gave up 3 bases, with 16 bases separating them. Germline loops: CDR1 MNHNY, CDR2 SVGAGI (reference sequence). The DNA of the CDR3 is TGTGCCAGCAAAAAATATGCACAGAACAATCAGCCCCAGCATTTT. Translating it yields CASKKYAQNNQPQHF.

V gene TRBV29-1 combines with J gene TRBJ2-1; D unresolved. V was cut by 4 bases and J by 3 bases, with 10 bases left in between. In germline, CDR1 is SQVTM, CDR2 ANQGSEA. This CDR3 region has 13 residues. DNA for the CDR3: TGCAGCGTTGCAAGCCGGAGCTACAATGAGCAGTTCTTC. It translates to CSVASRSYNEQFF.